This is a list of T cell receptor beta chains from one sample in a study of response to subunit inactivated influenza vaccine. TCRdb independently ran MiXCR on the RT-PCR reads; one entry per CDR3 protein. The sample has under 800,000 distinct CDR3 sequences, approximately 15% seen once; the top ten hold roughly 6.4%. Here the sequenced sample was PBMCs from blood, taken approximately 15 days before vaccination. Receptors were obtained from a middle-aged man who received an inactivated influenza vaccine. CDR3s include the opening cysteine and the closing phenylalanine or tryptophan. The order of the fields is clone size, D gene, V gene, J gene, CDR3 DNA, CDR3 protein. The D gene is left open where the match is weak. The size entry is marked missing in some rows and otherwise reads once, few, many or a size class.

>many|-|TRBV7-2|TRBJ1-4
TGTGCCAGCAGCCCTAGTCGGGGGACTAATGAAAAACTGTTTTTT
CASSPSRGTNEKLFF
>-|-|TRBV6-5|TRBJ1-1
TGTGCCAGCAGTTACGGAGGGGGGACCATGAACACTGAAGCTTTCTTT
CASSYGGGTMNTEAFF
>-|TRBD1|TRBV4-3|TRBJ1-1
TGCGCCAGCAGCGAAGCCTGGAGGACAGGGAACACTGAAGCTTTCTTT
CASSEAWRTGNTEAFF
>few|TRBD1|TRBV5-5|TRBJ1-6
TGTGCCAGCAGCACGGGACAGGGTCTGACAAATTCACCCCTCCACTTT
CASSTGQGLTNSPLHF
>-|-|TRBV27|TRBJ2-7
TGTGCCCCCGCGGTTCGTGAGCCACTTCTGACCTACGAGCAGTACTTC
CAPAVREPLLTYEQYF
>few|TRBD2|TRBV28|TRBJ2-3
TGTGCCAGCAGTTTATTGCCTAGCGGGATTCAAGATACGCAGTATTTT
CASSLLPSGIQDTQYF
>few|-|TRBV5-5|TRBJ2-2
TGTGCCAGCACCGGAGCAGCGAACACCGGGGAGCTGTTTTTT
CASTGAANTGELFF
>-|-|TRBV12-3/TRBV12-4|TRBJ2-3
TGTGCCAGCAGTATCCAGAGGAACCCCACAGATACGCAGTATTTT
CASSIQRNPTDTQYF
>many|TRBD2|TRBV11-3|TRBJ2-3
TGTGCCAGCAGCTTAGGGCTAGCGGACAGCACAGATACGCAGTATTTT
CASSLGLADSTDTQYF
>-|-|TRBV6-2/TRBV6-3|TRBJ1-1
TGTGCCAGTACAGATCAGGGGAGGAGCACTGAAGCTTTCTTT
CASTDQGRSTEAFF
>-|-|TRBV12-3/TRBV12-4|TRBJ2-2
TGTGCCAGCAGTTTAATTCGTGGGGCCGGGGAGCTGTTTTTT
CASSLIRGAGELFF
>few|-|TRBV12-3/TRBV12-4|TRBJ2-1
TGTGCCAGCAGTTTCCCGGCTAGCCGCTCCTACAATGAGCAGTTCTTC
CASSFPASRSYNEQFF
>few|-|TRBV7-9|TRBJ1-1
TGTGCCAGCAGCTTGTACAGGGATGTGAACACTGAAGCTTTCTTT
CASSLYRDVNTEAFF
>many|TRBD2|TRBV7-2|TRBJ2-3
TGTGCCAGCAGCTTTGGGCCACTAGCGGGGCGCACAGATACGCAGTATTTT
CASSFGPLAGRTDTQYF
>-|-|TRBV2|TRBJ2-7
TGTGCCAGCAGTGAAGGGAACTACGAGCAGTACTTC
CASSEGNYEQYF
>many|-|TRBV28|TRBJ2-5
TGTGCCAGCAGTCCGAGACAGAGGGCGAGGGCCCAAGAGACCCAGTACTTC
CASSPRQRARAQETQYF
>few|-|TRBV7-9|TRBJ1-1
TGTGCCAGCAGCCCAAGCCCTGAAGCTTTCTTT
CASSPSPEAFF
>-|-|TRBV10-3|TRBJ2-7
TGTGCCATCAGTGGGGGAATCGAGCAGTACTTC
CAISGGIEQYF
>few|-|TRBV7-2|TRBJ1-3
TGTGCCAGCAGCTTAGTTCGAAACATTGGAAACACCATATATTTT
CASSLVRNIGNTIYF
>-|-|TRBV20-1|TRBJ1-1
TGCAGTGCCAAAAATGCAGGCAGAGATCTTCCTGAAGCTTTCTTT
CSAKNAGRDLPEAFF
>few|-|TRBV15|TRBJ2-5
TGTGCCACCAGCACAGTCGAGACACAAGAGACCCAGTACTTC
CATSTVETQETQYF
>-|TRBD1|TRBV11-2|TRBJ2-7
TGTGCCAGCAGCACAACGACAGGGTTCGAGCAGTACTTC
CASSTTTGFEQYF
>many|-|TRBV6-5|TRBJ2-2
TGTGCCAGCAGTTACTCGACAGCGAACACCGGGGAGCTGTTTTTT
CASSYSTANTGELFF
>-|-|TRBV29-1|TRBJ2-5
TGCAGCGTTGAAGATAGGTTCGTGGGTCAAGAGACCCAGTACTTC
CSVEDRFVGQETQYF
>-|-|TRBV7-9|TRBJ2-2
TGTGCCAGCGGACGGGGGTGGGAGCTGTTTTTT
CASGRGWELFF
>few|-|TRBV6-1|TRBJ1-1
TGTGCCAGCAGTGGGTCAGGGAGGTACACTGAAGCTTTCTTT
CASSGSGRYTEAFF
>-|TRBD2|TRBV2|TRBJ2-7
TGTGCCATCTGTTTAGCGGGAATAGCGGCCCCCTCTTTTTACTACGAGCAGTACTTC
CAICLAGIAAPSFYYEQYF
>few|-|TRBV5-1|TRBJ2-1
TGCGCCAGCAGCGGAGGAGGGCCGGATGAGCAGTTCTTC
CASSGGGPDEQFF
>-|-|TRBV6-1|TRBJ1-5
TGTGCCAGCACCCCAGACCGGGGCGTTTATAGCAATCAGCCCCAGCATTTT
CASTPDRGVYSNQPQHF
>few|-|TRBV5-6|TRBJ2-7
TGTGCCAGCAGCTTCGACCAAAACTACGAGCAGTACTTC
CASSFDQNYEQYF
>-|-|TRBV30|TRBJ1-1
TGTGCCTGGAGTTCGGGACTCTCTACTGAAGCTTTCTTT
CAWSSGLSTEAFF
>-|TRBD2|TRBV7-8|TRBJ2-1
TGTGCCAGCAGCTTATTAGTCGAGGGCGGGAGGGATAATGAGCAGTTCTTC
CASSLLVEGGRDNEQFF
>few|TRBD2|TRBV20-1|TRBJ2-3
TGCAGTGCCAAGGGGGGGACTAGCGGGAGCACAGATACGCAGTATTTT
CSAKGGTSGSTDTQYF
>few|-|TRBV19|TRBJ2-7
TGTGCCAGTAGTATAGGTCGGGCCGGCCGGGGCTACGAGCAGTACTTC
CASSIGRAGRGYEQYF
>few|-|TRBV7-2|TRBJ1-1
TGTGCCAGCAGCCCCGCGGAGAGGAGAGACACTGAAGCTTTCTTT
CASSPAERRDTEAFF
>-|-|TRBV12-3/TRBV12-4|TRBJ2-3
TGTGCCAGCAGTTATCAGACAGGCACAGATACGCAGTATTTT
CASSYQTGTDTQYF
>few|-|TRBV4-2|TRBJ1-1
TGTGCCAGCAGCCAAGGGACGGGGTCCCACAAGGCTGAAGCTTTCTTT
CASSQGTGSHKAEAFF
>-|TRBD1|TRBV7-8|TRBJ2-7
TGTGCCAGCAGCCCTCTAGGGGGCCTCGACTACGAGCAGTACTTC
CASSPLGGLDYEQYF
>few|-|TRBV19|TRBJ2-6
TGTGCCAGTAGCCCCTCTGGGTCTGGGGCCAACGTCCTGACTTTC
CASSPSGSGANVLTF
>few|-|TRBV28|TRBJ2-3
TGTGCCAGCAGTTCCCCCGGGGGTCTAGGAGATACGCAGTATTTT
CASSSPGGLGDTQYF